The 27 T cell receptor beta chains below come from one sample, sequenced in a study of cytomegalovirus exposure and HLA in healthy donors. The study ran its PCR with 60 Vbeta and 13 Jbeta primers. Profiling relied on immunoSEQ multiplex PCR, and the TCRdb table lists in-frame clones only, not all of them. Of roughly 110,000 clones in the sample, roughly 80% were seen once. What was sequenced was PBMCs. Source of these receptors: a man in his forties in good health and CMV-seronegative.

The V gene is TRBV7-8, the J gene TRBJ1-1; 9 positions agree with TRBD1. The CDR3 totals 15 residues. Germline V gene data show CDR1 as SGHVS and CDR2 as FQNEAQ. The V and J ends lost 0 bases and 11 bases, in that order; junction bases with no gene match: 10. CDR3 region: CASSLANRGLIGAFF. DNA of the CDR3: TGTGCCAGCAGCTTAGCCAACAGGGGGCTAATAGGGGCTTTCTTT.

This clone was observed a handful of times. The CDR3 loop reads CAISDRAAAGETQYF. In nucleotides, the CDR3 is TGTGCCATCAGTGACAGAGCAGCAGCGGGGGAGACCCAGTACTTC. The chain couples TRBV10-3 to TRBJ2-5; 7 positions match TRBD2. The J segment lost 5 bases and the V segment lost 3 bases, leaving 9 bases of the junction unmatched. CDR3 size: 15 residues. Looked up from germline, CDR1 is ENHRY and CDR2 is SYGVKD.

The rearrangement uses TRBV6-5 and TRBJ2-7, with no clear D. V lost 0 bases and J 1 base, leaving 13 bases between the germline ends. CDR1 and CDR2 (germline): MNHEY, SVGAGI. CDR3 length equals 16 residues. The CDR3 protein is CASSYSSSELSYEQYF. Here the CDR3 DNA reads TGTGCCAGCAGTTACTCGAGCAGCGAACTATCCTACGAGCAGTACTTC.

CDR3 in amino acids: CASGHGLAGSTDTQYF. Written as DNA, the CDR3 is TGTGCTAGTGGTCATGGACTAGCGGGGTCCACAGATACGCAGTATTTT. The chain is built from TRBV12-5 and TRBJ2-3, with TRBD2 matching over 12 bases. V was pared by 5 bases and J by 2 bases, with 5 bases of the junction left unmatched. CDR1 and CDR2 (germline): LGHNT, FRNRAP. This CDR3 spans 16 amino acids.

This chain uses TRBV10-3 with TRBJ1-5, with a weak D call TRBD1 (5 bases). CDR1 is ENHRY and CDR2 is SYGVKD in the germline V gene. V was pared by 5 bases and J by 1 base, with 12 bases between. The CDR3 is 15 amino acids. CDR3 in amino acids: CAISPSQGSNQPQHF. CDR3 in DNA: TGTGCCATCAGTCCCTCGCAGGGAAGCAATCAGCCCCAGCATTTT.

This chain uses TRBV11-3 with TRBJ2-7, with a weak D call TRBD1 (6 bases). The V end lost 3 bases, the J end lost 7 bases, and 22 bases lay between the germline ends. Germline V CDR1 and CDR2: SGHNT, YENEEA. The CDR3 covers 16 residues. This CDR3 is CASSLETGSRREEQYF. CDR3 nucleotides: TGTGCCAGCAGCTTGGAGACAGGATCGCGGAGAGAGGAGCAGTACTTC.

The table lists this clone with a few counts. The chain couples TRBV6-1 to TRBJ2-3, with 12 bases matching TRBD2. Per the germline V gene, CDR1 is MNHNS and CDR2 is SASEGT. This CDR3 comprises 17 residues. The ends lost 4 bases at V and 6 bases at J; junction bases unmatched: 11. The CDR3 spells CASSASSGGAILDTQYF. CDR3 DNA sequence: TGTGCCAGCAGTGCTTCTAGCGGGGGGGCCATTTTGGATACGCAGTATTTT.

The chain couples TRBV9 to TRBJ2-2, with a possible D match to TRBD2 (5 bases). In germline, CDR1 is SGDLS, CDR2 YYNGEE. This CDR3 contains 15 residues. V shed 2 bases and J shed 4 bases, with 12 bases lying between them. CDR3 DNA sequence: TGTGCCAGCAGCGTTGAGGGCGCGGGCACCGGGGAGCTGTTTTTT. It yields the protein CASSVEGAGTGELFF.

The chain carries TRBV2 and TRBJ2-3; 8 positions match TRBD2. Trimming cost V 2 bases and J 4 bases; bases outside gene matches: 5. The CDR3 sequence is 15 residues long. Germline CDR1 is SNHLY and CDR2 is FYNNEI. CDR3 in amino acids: CASSEWAAGADTQYF. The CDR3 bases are TGTGCCAGCAGTGAATGGGCAGCGGGGGCAGATACGCAGTATTTT.

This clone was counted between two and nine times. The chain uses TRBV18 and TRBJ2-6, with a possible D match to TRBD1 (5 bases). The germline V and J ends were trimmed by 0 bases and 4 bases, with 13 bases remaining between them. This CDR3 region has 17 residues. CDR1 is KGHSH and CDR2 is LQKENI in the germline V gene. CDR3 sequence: CASSPPVRASGANVLTF. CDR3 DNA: TGTGCCAGCTCACCACCGGTCAGGGCGTCAGGGGCCAACGTCCTGACTTTC.

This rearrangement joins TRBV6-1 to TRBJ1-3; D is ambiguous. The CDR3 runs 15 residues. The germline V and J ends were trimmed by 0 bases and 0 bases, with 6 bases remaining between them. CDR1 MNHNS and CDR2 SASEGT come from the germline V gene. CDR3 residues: CASSEAHGSGNTIYF. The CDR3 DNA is TGTGCCAGCAGTGAAGCTCACGGCTCTGGAAACACCATATATTTT.

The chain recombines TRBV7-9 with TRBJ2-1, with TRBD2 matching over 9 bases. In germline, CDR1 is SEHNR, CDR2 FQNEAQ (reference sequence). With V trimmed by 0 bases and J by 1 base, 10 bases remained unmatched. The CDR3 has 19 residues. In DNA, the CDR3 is TGTGCCAGCAGCTTAGCGATCCGCGGGGGGGGTAATTCCTACAATGAGCAGTTCTTC. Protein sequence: CASSLAIRGGGNSYNEQFF. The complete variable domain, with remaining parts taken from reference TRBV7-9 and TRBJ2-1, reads DTGVSQNPRHKITKRGQNVTFRCDPISEHNRLYWYRQTLGQGPEFLTYFQNEAQLEKSRLLSDRFSAERPKGSFSTLEIQRTEQGDSAMYLCASSLAIRGGGNSYNEQFFGPGTRLTVL.

CDR3 nucleotide sequence: TGTGCCAGCAGTTTAGCCAGGGTCAGGGAAAAACTGTTTTTT. Its protein is CASSLARVREKLFF. This chain uses TRBV28 with TRBJ1-4, with D tentatively TRBD1 (5 bases). This CDR3 comprises 14 residues. V lost 2 bases and J 8 bases, leaving 12 bases between the germline ends. Looked up from germline, CDR1 is MDHEN and CDR2 is SYDVKM.

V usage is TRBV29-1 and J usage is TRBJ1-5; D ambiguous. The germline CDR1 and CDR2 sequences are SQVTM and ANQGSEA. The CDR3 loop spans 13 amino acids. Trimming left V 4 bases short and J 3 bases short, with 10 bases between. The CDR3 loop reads CSVAAAFNQPQHF. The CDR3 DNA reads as TGCAGCGTTGCTGCGGCATTCAATCAGCCCCAGCATTTT.

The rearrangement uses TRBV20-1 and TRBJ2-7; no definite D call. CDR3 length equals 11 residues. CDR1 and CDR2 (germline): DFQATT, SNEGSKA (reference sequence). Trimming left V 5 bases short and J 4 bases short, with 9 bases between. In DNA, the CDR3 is TGCAGTGCTCAAACAGAGTACGAGCAGTACTTC. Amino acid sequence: CSAQTEYEQYF.

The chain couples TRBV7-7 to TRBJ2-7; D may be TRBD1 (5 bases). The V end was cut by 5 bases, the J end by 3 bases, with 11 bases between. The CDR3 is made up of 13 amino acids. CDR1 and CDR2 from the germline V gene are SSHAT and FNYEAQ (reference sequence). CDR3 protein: CASSRNQGYEQYF. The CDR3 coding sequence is TGTGCCAGCAGCCGAAATCAGGGCTACGAGCAGTACTTC. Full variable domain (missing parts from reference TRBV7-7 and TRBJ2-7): GAGVSQSPRYKVTKRGQDVTLRCDPISSHATLYWYQQALGQGPEFLTYFNYEAQPDKSGLPSDRFSAERPEGSISTLTIQRTEQRDSAMYRCASSRNQGYEQYFGPGTRLTVT.

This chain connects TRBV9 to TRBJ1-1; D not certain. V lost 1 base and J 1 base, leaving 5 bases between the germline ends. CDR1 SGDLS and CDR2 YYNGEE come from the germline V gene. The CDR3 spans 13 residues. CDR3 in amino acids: CASSVSGNTEAFF. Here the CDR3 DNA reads TGTGCCAGCAGCGTATCAGGGAACACTGAAGCTTTCTTT. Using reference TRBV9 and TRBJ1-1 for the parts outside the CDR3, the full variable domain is DSGVTQTPKHLITATGQRVTLRCSPRSGDLSVYWYQQSLDQGLQFLIQYYNGEERAKGNILERFSAQQFPDLHSELNLSSLELGDSALYFCASSVSGNTEAFFGQGTRLTVV.

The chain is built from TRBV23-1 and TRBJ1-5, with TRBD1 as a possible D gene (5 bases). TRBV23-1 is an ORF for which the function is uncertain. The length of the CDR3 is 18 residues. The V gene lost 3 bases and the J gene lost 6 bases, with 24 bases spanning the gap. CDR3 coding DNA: TGCGCCAGCAGTCACGTCTACTGGCAGGGCCATCCTCCTCAGCCCCAGCATTTT. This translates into CASSHVYWQGHPPQPQHF.

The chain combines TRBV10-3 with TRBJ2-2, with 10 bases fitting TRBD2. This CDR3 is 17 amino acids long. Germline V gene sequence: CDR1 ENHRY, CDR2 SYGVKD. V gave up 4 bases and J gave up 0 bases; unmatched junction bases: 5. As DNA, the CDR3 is TGTGCCATCAGTGTAAAGCGGGGGGGCCCGAACACCGGGGAGCTGTTTTTT. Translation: CAISVKRGGPNTGELFF.

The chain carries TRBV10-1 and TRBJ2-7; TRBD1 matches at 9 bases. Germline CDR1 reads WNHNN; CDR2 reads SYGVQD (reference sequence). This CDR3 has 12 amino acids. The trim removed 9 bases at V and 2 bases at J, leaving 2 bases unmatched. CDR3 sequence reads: CARRDRAYEQYF. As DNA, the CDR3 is TGCGCCAGGAGGGACAGGGCCTACGAGCAGTACTTC.

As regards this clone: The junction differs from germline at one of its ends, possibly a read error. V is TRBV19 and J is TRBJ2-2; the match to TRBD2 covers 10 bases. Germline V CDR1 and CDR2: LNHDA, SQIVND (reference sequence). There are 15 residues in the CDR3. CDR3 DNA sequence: TGTGCCAGTAGGATAGCGGGGGGTGAGACCGGGGAGCTGTTTTTT. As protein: CASRIAGGETGELFF.

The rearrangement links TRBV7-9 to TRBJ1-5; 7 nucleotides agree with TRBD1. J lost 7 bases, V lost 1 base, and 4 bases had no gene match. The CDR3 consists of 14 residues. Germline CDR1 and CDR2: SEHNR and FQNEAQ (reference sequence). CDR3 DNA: TGTGCCAGCAGCTTAGAGGGGGCTCGGCAGCCCCAGCATTTT. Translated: CASSLEGARQPQHF.

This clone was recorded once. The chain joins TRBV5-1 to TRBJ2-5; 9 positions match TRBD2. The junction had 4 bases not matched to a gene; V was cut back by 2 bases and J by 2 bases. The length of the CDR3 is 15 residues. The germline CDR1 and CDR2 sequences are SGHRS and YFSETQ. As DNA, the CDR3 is TGCGCCAGCAGCTTTTCCCTAGCGGGGCAAGAGACCCAGTACTTC. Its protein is CASSFSLAGQETQYF. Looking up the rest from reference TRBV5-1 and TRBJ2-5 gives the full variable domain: KAGVTQTPRYLIKTRGQQVTLSCSPISGHRSVSWYQQTPGQGLQFLFEYFSETQRNKGNFPGRFSGRQFSNSRSEMNVSTLELGDSALYLCASSFSLAGQETQYFGPGTRLLVL.

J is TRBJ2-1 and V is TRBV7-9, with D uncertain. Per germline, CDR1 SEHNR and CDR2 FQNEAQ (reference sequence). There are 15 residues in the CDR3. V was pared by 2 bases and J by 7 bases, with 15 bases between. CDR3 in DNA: TGTGCCAGCAGCTTAACTACCGCTTCGAGGAATGAGCAGTTCTTC. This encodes CASSLTTASRNEQFF.

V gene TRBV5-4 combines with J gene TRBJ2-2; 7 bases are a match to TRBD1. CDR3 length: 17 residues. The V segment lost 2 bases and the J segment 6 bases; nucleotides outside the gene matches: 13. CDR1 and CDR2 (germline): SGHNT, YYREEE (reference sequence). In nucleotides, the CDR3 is TGTGCCAGCAGCTTCACCCCGGGACAGCCAGCGGCCGGGGAGCTGTTTTTT. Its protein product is CASSFTPGQPAAGELFF. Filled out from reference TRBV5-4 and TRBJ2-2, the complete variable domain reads ETGVTQSPTHLIKTRGQQVTLRCSSQSGHNTVSWYQQALGQGPQFIFQYYREEENGRGNFPPRFSGLQFPNYSSELNVNALELDDSALYLCASSFTPGQPAAGELFFGEGSRLTVL.

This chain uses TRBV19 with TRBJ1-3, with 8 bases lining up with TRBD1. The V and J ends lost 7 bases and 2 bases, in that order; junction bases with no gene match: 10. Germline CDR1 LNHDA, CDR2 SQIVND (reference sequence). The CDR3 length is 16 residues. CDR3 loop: CASTSGGVLAGNTIYF. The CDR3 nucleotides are TGTGCCAGTACCTCAGGGGGCGTACTAGCTGGAAACACCATATATTTT.

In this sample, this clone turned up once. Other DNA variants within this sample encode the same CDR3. In nucleotides, the CDR3 is TGTGCCAGCAGTGAAACCCAGGGAAGTAATTCACCCCTCCACTTT. It translates to CASSETQGSNSPLHF. V gene TRBV6-1 combines with J gene TRBJ1-6; D possibly corresponds to TRBD1 (5 bases). Germline lookup yields CDR1 MNHNS and CDR2 SASEGT. V dropped 2 bases and J dropped 6 bases, with 11 bases sitting between them. The CDR3 sequence is 15 residues long.